This entry features one T cell receptor beta chain sequence. Antigen: not known. The junction does not match germline at one end; this may be a read error. This specimen comes from a study of shared clonotypes between healthy human individuals. Only in-frame clones appear in the TCRdb table, and some are missing; sequencing was by immunoSEQ multiplex PCR. The table includes around 690,000 clones, about nine tenths detected once. In germline, CDR1 is LGHNA, CDR2 YNFKEQ. This CDR3 is built from 14 residues. Study outcomes and limitations: An effect of sequencing depth on clonotype sharing among donors was expected. Shared clonotypes: 4.5% to 5% naive CD4, 3.5% to 4% naive CD8, about 2.5% memory CD4, over 0.3% memory CD8. There were few donors, and this limited the genetic and exposure-history diversity represented. Across subsets, estimated richness was generally greater for naive than for memory populations.

J is TRBJ2-1 and V is TRBV4-2; tentatively, D is TRBD2 (6 bases). The receptor's source is a man between 18 and 29 years old in good health. Some clones in this sample may be carry-over from other donors' samples. Input material: memory CD8+ T cells from PBMCs. Subset meaning: CD45RO+ cells pooled with CCR7-negative TemRA cells. CDR3 region: CASSDWDSSNEQFF. The CDR3 bases are TGTGCCAGCAGCGATTGGGACTCCTCCAATGAGCAGTTCTTC.